The present entry profiles one TCR beta chain with its context. Its antigen specificity is not known. Base qualities are not provided; no much larger clone lies one nucleotide away. This sample was taken from a study of blood T cell repertoires in COVID-19 (dated by TCRdb to the early 2020s). For the wider study: Samples from collaborators originated in the United States, Italy and Spain and spanned both the acute and convalescent phases of COVID-19. The prospective study material was composed of cDNA or gDNA derived from T cells, B-cell-depleted T cells, or PBMCs. The dataset comprised deeply sampled blood TCRbeta repertoires from subjects exposed to, actively infected with, or recovered from COVID-19. The repertoires were released in a freely available public database intended as a resource for research on the immune response to SARS-CoV-2. The samples were drawn from two sources: the first 160 participants of the ongoing ImmuneRACE study, and 1,200 or so subjects contributed by 6 global collaborators. Sample metadata almost always included a de-identified subject ID, COVID-19 status, age in years and sex. Where available, HLA class I and class II types were taken from metadata supplied by the sample provider and were not determined by assay-based typing. The full study reports these points: Clinical and demographic metadata were provided uncurated, with the amount varying by source and participant.

The immunoSEQ Assay, a bias-controlled multiplex PCR, was used to amplify TCRbeta CDR3 regions from genomic DNA. The source study handled its data this way. Within the assay, amplification of reference gene primers was used to estimate how many nucleated cells each sample contained. Sequence reads were collapsed and filtered to measure the absolute abundance of every unique TCRbeta CDR3 rearrangement. For each sample, productive Simpson clonality was calculated as the square root of Simpson's diversity index over productive rearrangements. Drawn from immuneACCESS, this table holds only the in-frame rearrangements with V and J called that TCRdb kept. Clones are partly lost; checked studies trace under half to an unresolved V gene and leave the rest unexplained. V and J calls plus clone size are reproduced from that table; the DNA served to infer D and trimming. This sample comprises almost 500,000 clones, about 88% of them detected only once. Approximately 8.3% of the sample comes from the top ten.

CDR1 and CDR2 are drawn from the germline V gene: SGHRS, YFSETQ. The cysteine opens and the phenylalanine closes a CDR3 of 14 amino acids. Of the read, only the CDR3 DNA is kept; its 42 bases are in frame from base 1. The V end loses 0 bases and the J end loses 8 bases, and a stretch of 14 bases separates them. In the prospective study, participants were roughly 18 to 100 years old, resided in 20 to 30 geographic areas of the United States, and were enrolled through a virtual design. To assign participants to cohorts, the prospective study relied on clinical history that participants themselves reported in a screening survey and a study questionnaire. Recovered participants in ImmuneRACE Cohort 3 were defined by two consecutive negative NP/OP PCR tests, clearance by a healthcare professional, or resolution of symptoms. In the prospective study, mobile phlebotomists collected whole blood, serum and a nasopharyngeal or oropharyngeal swab from each participant. Prospective study participants could optionally give additional blood draws and questionnaires over an approximately 2-month period. Blood samples from the prospective study were shipped frozen or at room temperature prior to DNA extraction.

This receptor chain uses TRBV5-1 and TRBJ1-2; a tentative D match to TRBD1 spans 6 bases. The sequencing sample was made of PBMCs or T cells enriched from blood (not recorded which). The clonotype was recovered from a woman in her fifties or sixties who had recovered from COVID-19. The DNA sequence is TGCGCCAGCAGCTTGGGCCAACAGGGAGCGGGCTACACCTTC. It translates to CASSLGQQGAGYTF.